This T cell receptor (beta chain) was identified in a study of cytotoxic CD8 clonotypes in ibrutinib-treated CLL. Study summary: Roughly 25 partial and 2 complete responses; at median around 71 months, roughly 15 remitted, about 12 progressed. Broader study findings: Baseline clonality was higher than in age-matched healthy donors and moved in step with circulating CD8+ T-cell counts. Clonality went up at the time of ibrutinib response, stayed stable in sustained remission, and later dropped back toward its baseline level at progression.

Germline CDR1 and CDR2: SGDLS and YYNGEE. V was clipped by 2 bases and J by 0 bases; unmatched bases: 2. The CDR3 runs 15 residues. Using immunoSEQ multiplex PCR, the repertoire was profiled, and TCRdb retains in-frame clones only, with some absent. The table shows around 76,000 clones, with 75% to 90% occurring only once. As regards this clone: Its antigen is not known.

The sample here was PBMCs, taken after 24 months of ibrutinib treatment. V and J are TRBV9 and TRBJ2-3; 8 bases match TRBD1. The TCR comes from a human donor with chronic lymphocytic leukemia. The CDR3 reads CASSVWTGSTDTQYF. The CDR3, as DNA: TGTGCCAGCAGCGTCTGGACAGGGAGCACAGATACGCAGTATTTT.